One sample yielded the 6 T cell receptor beta chains listed below, sequenced in a study of beta chain features in type 1 diabetes. The sequenced template was cDNA made from the entire isolated RNA. Clones were read by immunoSEQ multiplex PCR, and TCRdb kept only the in-frame ones, dropping some. Seen here are about 930,000 clones, about 17% observed once, and the top ten hold around 0.02%. Sequencing was performed on naive CD4+ T cells from blood. The receptors were gathered from a woman aged 18-29 years in good health.

This clone was seen more than once but under ten times. J is TRBJ1-1 and V is TRBV29-1; 8 nucleotides line up with TRBD1. The V gene's germline CDR1 is SQVTM and CDR2 ANQGSEA. Germline trimming cut 4 bases from V and 3 bases from J; bases unmatched to any gene: 7. This CDR3 contains 14 residues. CDR3 sequence: CSVGPTGVDTEAFF. DNA for the CDR3: TGCAGCGTTGGGCCGACAGGGGTGGACACTGAAGCTTTCTTT.

This chain joins TRBV7-9 and TRBJ1-1; the match to TRBD1 covers 7 bases. Germline CDR1 reads SEHNR; CDR2 reads FQNEAQ (reference sequence). The trim removed 2 bases at V and 3 bases at J, leaving 6 bases unmatched. CDR3 length: 15 residues. The CDR3 region has the DNA TGTGCCAGCAGCTTACAACAGGGGCTTGACACTGAAGCTTTCTTT. Residues: CASSLQQGLDTEAFF.

The chain is built from TRBV11-2 and TRBJ2-6; D call uncertain. CDR3 length: 16 amino acids. The V end was cut by 5 bases, the J end by 0 bases, with 11 bases between. CDR1 and CDR2 from the germline V gene are SGHAT and FQNNGV. As DNA, the CDR3 is TGTGCCAGCAGCCTCCCGAACATCTCTGGGGCCAACGTCCTGACTTTC. As protein: CASSLPNISGANVLTF.

This clone was counted a few times. The DNA for the CDR3 is TGTGCCAGCAAGGGAGGGTGGGATCAGCCCCAGCATTTT. This codes for CASKGGWDQPQHF. The V and J genes are TRBV2 and TRBJ1-5; D not resolved. The V and J ends lost 7 bases and 5 bases respectively, with 12 bases between them. This CDR3 spans 13 amino acids. Germline values: CDR1 SNHLY, CDR2 FYNNEI.

This rearrangement joins TRBV7-2 to TRBJ1-2; 10 positions match TRBD1. The germline CDR1 and CDR2 sequences are SGHTA and FQGNSA. The CDR3 consists of 16 residues. Trimming cost V 2 bases and J 3 bases; bases outside gene matches: 6. The CDR3 region has the DNA TGTGCCAGCAGCTTACGACAGGGGGCGCGTGACTATGGCTACACCTTC. Translating gives CASSLRQGARDYGYTF. The whole variable domain, remainder taken from reference TRBV7-2 and TRBJ1-2, is GAGVSQSPSNKVTEKGKDVELRCDPISGHTALYWYRQSLGQGLEFLIYFQGNSAPDKSGLPSDRFSAERTGGSVSTLTIQRTQQEDSAVYLCASSLRQGARDYGYTFGSGTRLTVV.

There are a few counts of this clone. This chain uses TRBV2 with TRBJ2-7; TRBD1 might be the D (6 bases). In germline, CDR1 is SNHLY, CDR2 FYNNEI. The V and J ends lost 2 bases and 5 bases respectively, with 10 bases between them. The length of the CDR3 is 13 residues. CDR3 residues: CASSETGTHEQYF. In nucleotides, the CDR3 is TGTGCCAGCAGTGAAACAGGGACCCACGAGCAGTACTTC.